This TCR beta chain was identified during a study of T cells in Graves' hyperthyroidism and ophthalmopathy. Study conclusions and caveats: Most expanded thyroid clonotypes above 0.001 recurred in blood.

Researchers amplified the TCR beta CDR3 regions from RNA transcripts. First-round RT-PCR targeting the TCR CDR3 was performed with the HTBI primer set. TCRdb recomputed calls from the multiplex PCR reads with MiXCR, one row per CDR3 protein. The sample lists over 150,000 distinct CDR3 sequences, around 16% occurring once. This clonotype was seen many times. Antigen unknown. Germline lookup yields CDR1 MDHEN and CDR2 SYDVKM. Trimming removed 6 bases from V and 13 bases from J; junction bases left unmatched: 14. The CDR3 contains 13 residues. The sequencing input was blood. This TCR came from a woman between 45 and 60 years old with Graves' hyperthyroidism. This chain links TRBV28 with TRBJ2-5, with 7 bases matching TRBD1. CDR3 nucleotides: TGTGCCAGCAGGGAAGGACAGGATCCTTACTGGTACTTC. It codes for CASREGQDPYWYF.